The text below deals with one TCR beta chain. One end of the junction does not line up with germline, which may come from a read error. Original analysis: Counts of nucleated cells, estimated from reference gene primer amplification, were obtained. Sequencing was performed with immunoSEQ multiplex PCR; in TCRdb, only in-frame clones are kept and a portion is missing. Clonal size and the V and J genes are those of that table, whereas D and trimming came from the DNA. The table includes about 130,000 clones, roughly four fifths detected once. This record comes from a study of blood T cell repertoires in COVID-19. Study-wide context: Researchers got acute and convalescent COVID-19 samples from the United States, Italy and Spain. PBMCs, B-cell-depleted T cells, or T cells were the source of the cDNA or gDNA that made up the material.

Enrolment of Seattle patients took place during active infection, and they were followed longitudinally. Germline V gene lookup returns CDR1 SQVTM and CDR2 ANQGSEA. The CDR3 loop spans 15 amino acids. The sequence was obtained from a man older than 75 with COVID-19, enrolled during active disease. The V and J genes are TRBV29-1 and TRBJ2-1; 9 bases are shared with TRBD1. The sample taken for sequencing was peripheral blood. The CDR3 nucleotides read TGCAGCGTTCAAGAACCGGGACAGGGACACAATGAGCAGTTCTTC. Translation gives CSVQEPGQGHNEQFF.